These 2 T cell receptor beta chains were all obtained from the same sample, sequenced in a study of glioma-infiltrating T cells. Amplification of TCR alpha and beta CDR3 regions from RNA used iRepertoire nested multiplex PCR. TCRdb re-derived calls from the multiplex PCR reads in MiXCR, one entry per CDR3 protein. The sample lists over a thousand distinct CDR3 sequences; roughly 27% were seen once. The material sequenced was glioma tissue, nonneoplastic brain tissue, or PBMCs (not recorded which). The receptors shown here come from a human donor with low-grade glioma or glioblastoma, undergoing nonglioma brain surgery, or in good health (not recorded which).

This clonotype has more than one count but fewer than ten. The library was built for alpha chains, so this beta chain is an off-target read and its size means little. The CDR3 bases are TGCAGTGCCAGGGTTGGGGGGCGCGAGACCCAGTACTTC. Protein product: CSARVGGRETQYF. This chain joins TRBV20-1 and TRBJ2-5; D is tentatively TRBD1 or TRBD2 (6 bases each). V lost 6 bases and J lost 5, with 16 bases in between. The germline gives CDR1 DFQATT, CDR2 SNEGSKA (reference sequence). This CDR3 has 13 amino acids.

To note about this clonotype: A library made for alpha chains picked up this beta chain off target, so its size means little. The chain uses TRBV6-6 and TRBJ2-7; weak D call: TRBD2 (5 bases). There are 18 residues in the CDR3. From germline, CDR1 is MNHNY and CDR2 SVGAGI (reference sequence). V was shortened by 0 bases and J by 3 bases, with 21 bases between the two germline ends. CDR3 bases: TGTGCCAGCAGTTACTCGACTGGGGATACGGGATCGAACTACGAGCAGTACTTC. As protein: CASSYSTGDTGSNYEQYF.